This T cell receptor (beta chain) derives from a study of CD8+CD57+ T cells in acquired aplastic anemia. The overall study: Sorted CD4+ and CD8+ cells gave an average of about 3 ug of DNA.

The germline CDR1 and CDR2 sequences are MGHRA and YSYEKL. V was pared by 1 base and J by 3 bases, with 12 bases between. The CDR3 contains 15 residues. TCR beta VDJ combinations and CDR3 sequences were profiled from genomic DNA. TCRdb re-called the reads through MiXCR, storing one row per CDR3 protein. In the table there are 150,000 to 200,000 distinct CDR3 sequences, 47% of which are singletons. Previously, flow cytometry had revealed CD8+CD57+ cell expansion in the patients chosen for sequencing. Everyone among the patients had severe acquired aplastic anemia. Material for sequencing was sorted CD4+, CD8+, or CD8+CD57+ T cells (not recorded which) from PBMCs. The chain joins TRBV4-1 to TRBJ2-5; D is unclear. The TCR originated in a human donor with aplastic anemia. CDR3 nucleotides: TGCGCCAGCAGCCAAGGTAGTGGGAAAAAAGAGACCCAGTACTTC. Translation: CASSQGSGKKETQYF.